This TCR beta chain is drawn from a study of PD-L1 blockade in urothelial cancer. Study overall: Median blood clonality was around 0.086, with around 83,000 unique TCRs.

Time point described: peripheral blood 6 weeks after treatment start. The V and J ends lost 5 bases and 7 bases, in that order; junction bases with no gene match: 9. This CDR3 spans 14 amino acids. In germline, CDR1 is MNHEY, CDR2 SVGAGI. Produced via immunoSEQ multiplex PCR; TCRdb's table is partial and in-frame only. The profile shows tens of thousands of clones, about 82% of them singletons. Specimen: PBMCs, collected around atezolizumab (anti-PD-L1) treatment. The sequence came from a man aged 70-80 years with urothelial cancer. The rearrangement uses TRBV6-5 and TRBJ1-1; 8 nucleotides align to TRBD1. CDR3 region: CASSLQGGMVEAFF. As DNA, the CDR3 is TGTGCCAGCAGTCTACAGGGGGGCATGGTTGAAGCTTTCTTT.